This is a list of T cell receptor beta chains from one sample in a study of blood T cell repertoires in COVID-19. Repertoires were generated with immunoSEQ multiplex PCR, while TCRdb's copy carries only in-frame clones and drops some. The table lists 200,000 to 250,000 clones, 75% to 90% of them singletons. The sequenced material came from peripheral blood. The receptors originated from a human donor in a cohort sampled during active COVID-19. CDR3s include the opening cysteine and the closing phenylalanine or tryptophan. Each record gives: CDR3 protein, clone size, J gene, V gene. Only part of the rows carry a size: once, few, many, or a class if the clone is expanded.

CDR3: CATSDLPPWDRGADTQYF
size: .
J: TRBJ2-3
V: TRBV24-1

CDR3: CASSIWSGSGTYEQYF
size: .
J: TRBJ2-7
V: TRBV19

CDR3: CASSPRQGALSEQFF
size: once
J: TRBJ2-1
V: TRBV6-6

CDR3: CASSPGGPAGAFF
size: .
J: TRBJ1-1
V: TRBV5-4

CDR3: CASSAWDRGGETQYF
size: .
J: TRBJ2-5
V: TRBV11-2

CDR3: CASSQDLEGAKETQYF
size: .
J: TRBJ2-5
V: TRBV3-1/TRBV3-2

CDR3: CAWGSGGETQYF
size: .
J: TRBJ2-5
V: TRBV30

CDR3: CASSLTSRGRQETQYF
size: .
J: TRBJ2-5
V: TRBV27

CDR3: CASSQEGKGAILGGYTF
size: .
J: TRBJ1-2
V: TRBV4-1

CDR3: CASSLAVSPKNIQYF
size: .
J: TRBJ2-4
V: TRBV5-5

CDR3: CASSSSGRSSYEQYF
size: .
J: TRBJ2-7
V: TRBV5-8

CDR3: CASSFGLAANTGELFF
size: .
J: TRBJ2-2
V: TRBV27

CDR3: CASSTYAGQGNSPLHF
size: .
J: TRBJ1-6
V: TRBV28

CDR3: CASSKVRDRAGNTIYF
size: .
J: TRBJ1-3
V: TRBV28

CDR3: CASSLLPSSYNEQFF
size: .
J: TRBJ2-1
V: TRBV5-1

CDR3: CASSVKGSDTQYF
size: .
J: TRBJ2-3
V: TRBV7-2

CDR3: CASSLVTSGNEQYF
size: .
J: TRBJ2-7
V: TRBV7-8

CDR3: CASSSSGTNNEQFF
size: .
J: TRBJ2-1
V: TRBV28

CDR3: CASSPWGPSDRGNGYTF
size: .
J: TRBJ1-2
V: TRBV14

CDR3: CATTSGIGYTF
size: .
J: TRBJ1-2
V: TRBV28

CDR3: CASSMRGNTIYF
size: .
J: TRBJ1-3
V: TRBV9

CDR3: CASSLEGRRGLGLAKNIQYF
size: .
J: TRBJ2-4
V: TRBV11-2

CDR3: CASSLQGTEAFF
size: once
J: TRBJ1-1
V: TRBV6-6

CDR3: CASSTGTGVYEQYF
size: .
J: TRBJ2-7
V: TRBV28

CDR3: CASSLERGYEQYF
size: .
J: TRBJ2-7
V: TRBV27

CDR3: CASSFGVTEAFF
size: .
J: TRBJ1-1
V: TRBV18

CDR3: CASSLTVYEQYF
size: .
J: TRBJ2-7
V: TRBV28

CDR3: CASSQEEGGPDEQYF
size: .
J: TRBJ2-7
V: TRBV4-2

CDR3: CASSFGQGYYEQYF
size: .
J: TRBJ2-7
V: TRBV10-2

CDR3: CASSLLGAPSYEQYF
size: .
J: TRBJ2-7
V: TRBV27

CDR3: CASSHRGNTEAFF
size: .
J: TRBJ1-1
V: TRBV12-3/TRBV12-4

CDR3: CASSLLPDRGRSGANVLTF
size: .
J: TRBJ2-6
V: TRBV27

CDR3: CASRIAGTGSSPLHF
size: once
J: TRBJ1-6
V: TRBV28

CDR3: CASSLLQGTQYF
size: .
J: TRBJ2-7
V: TRBV27

CDR3: CASSLPGQGHTF
size: .
J: TRBJ1-2
V: TRBV7-3

CDR3: CASSLGLRYEQYF
size: once
J: TRBJ2-7
V: TRBV7-2

CDR3: CASSYSPPGLAMNEQFF
size: .
J: TRBJ2-1
V: TRBV6-2/TRBV6-3

CDR3: CASSLALLYEQYF
size: .
J: TRBJ2-7
V: TRBV5-5

CDR3: CASSLSGGVAGNTIYF
size: .
J: TRBJ1-3
V: TRBV28

CDR3: CAWSVPHSNRGVGYGYTF
size: .
J: TRBJ1-2
V: TRBV30

CDR3: CASSIDGGLNTEAFF
size: .
J: TRBJ1-1
V: TRBV19

CDR3: CASSIWPPGEQYF
size: once
J: TRBJ2-7
V: TRBV19

CDR3: CASSPAGQGLSGANVLTF
size: .
J: TRBJ2-6
V: TRBV4-3

CDR3: CASRPSMGNQPQHF
size: .
J: TRBJ1-5
V: TRBV6-6

CDR3: CSVVGGYGYTF
size: once
J: TRBJ1-2
V: TRBV29-1

CDR3: CASSKEEGRSGYTF
size: .
J: TRBJ1-2
V: TRBV21-1

CDR3: CASSLRLAGLFGNEQYF
size: .
J: TRBJ2-7
V: TRBV3-1/TRBV3-2

CDR3: CASTPLRGMNTEAFF
size: .
J: TRBJ1-1
V: TRBV28